This TCR beta chain was identified in a study of T-cell memory formation after mild COVID-19 (dated by TCRdb to the early 2020s). Regarding the research as a whole: TCR sequence clusters from the two donors were largely donor specific. T-cell clones expanding and contracting after mild COVID-19 in a couple of donors were tracked by longitudinal TCRalpha and TCRbeta repertoire sequencing. The cohort comprised two young, previously healthy adult volunteers, one female and one male. Beyond this particular receptor, the publication reports: Balanced CD4/CD8 phenotypes were observed for clones contracting from day 15 to 85, whereas a bias towards CD4+ was observed for a second wave of clones expanding from day 15 to 37. The second-wave clones that peaked on day 37 were not confirmed to be SARS-CoV-2 specific. Some responding clones were found in pre-infection memory, which suggests that pre-existing cross-reactive memory T cells took part in the SARS-CoV-2 response. Contracting CD4+ clones appeared mostly in the CM and EM memory subsets, whereas CD8+ clones were enriched in EMRA. The study included only a couple of mild cases, and larger cohorts that include severe cases with pre-infection samples were judged to be necessary.

V lost 5 bases and J lost 4 bases, and the count of bases not matched to a germline gene is 1. The CDR3 spans 13 residues, from the cysteine through the phenylalanine. Only CDR3 DNA remains: 39 bases, in frame from the first base. This sample was sequenced with an Illumina NovaSeq 6000. TCRalpha and TCRbeta cDNA libraries were built by 5'RACE with constant-segment primers, adding sample barcodes and unique molecular identifiers. RNA was extracted from every sample with Trizol reagent. Library amplification was performed in two PCR steps, and a second sample barcode and Illumina TruSeq adapters were introduced in the second step. The libraries were sequenced on an Illumina NovaSeq using 2 x 150 bp paired-end reads. For the original study's pipeline: Reads were demultiplexed and collapsed into UMI-guided consensus sequences with migec v1.2.7. With mixcr v2.1.11, UMI consensuses were aligned to TRA and TRB V and J templates and assembled into clonotypes. A clonotype was counted as expanded or contracted only if both edgeR and NoisET called the change significant, with noise models trained on biological replicates. For edgeR calls, the cutoffs were a false discovery rate-adjusted p below 0.01 and a log2 fold-change threshold of 1. As an exploratory analysis of dynamics, max-normalized trajectories of the 1000 most abundant clonotypes were examined with PCA combined with hierarchical clustering. Separately sequenced CD4+ and CD8+ repertoires were used to assign a CD4 or CD8 phenotype to each responding clone. In-frame beta chains were kept once TCRdb had trimmed the public reads at Q25 with fastp and called clones with MiXCR. Each record represents a unique CDR3 protein, reported with the most common genes and DNA among its rows. The V and J calls and clone size are TCRdb's, not the authors'. In all, the sample holds 350,000 to 500,000 distinct CDR3 sequences, and roughly a quarter of those were seen once. Under 15% of the sample rests with the top ten.

PBMCs were isolated by Ficoll-Paque density gradient centrifugation. This clonotype was detected ten times or more. Its antigen has not been determined. One base away there is no much larger clone; base qualities are not given. Sequencing was carried out using PBMCs or a T cell subset sorted from them (not recorded which). The sequence derives from an adult woman who had mild COVID-19 (a few samples of this study predate the infection). The sample titles of this study are shuffled in the database, so cell type and time point are left out; the donor was told from shared clones. This chain is built from TRBV12-3 or TRBV12-4 and TRBJ2-5; 10 bases in the junction line up with TRBD1. For the CDR3, the sequence is CASSRDRGETQYF. DNA sequence: TGTGCCAGCAGTCGGGACAGGGGAGAGACCCAGTACTTC.